A selection of T cell receptor beta chains follows, all from one sample in a study of CD8+CD57+ T cells in acquired aplastic anemia. TCRdb processed the reads anew with MiXCR; each CDR3 protein has one entry. The sample has about 42,000 distinct CDR3 sequences, approximately 71% seen once. The sequenced material came from sorted CD4+, CD8+, or CD8+CD57+ T cells (not recorded which) from PBMCs. These receptors were collected from a human donor in good health, serving as a control. Both conserved end residues are part of each CDR3. Fields, in order: J gene, CDR3 length, D gene, clone size, V gene, CDR3 protein, CDR3 DNA. The D gene is left open where the match is weak. Only some rows state a clone size, as once, few, many or a class for expanded clones.

>TRBJ2-3|15|-|many|TRBV6-5
CASSYSSSTTDTQYF
TGTGCCAGCAGTTACTCGAGCTCGACCACAGATACGCAGTATTTT
>TRBJ1-6|13|-|-|TRBV2
CASNSPGSSPLHF
TGTGCCAGCAACTCCCCTGGGAGTTCGCCCCTCCACTTT
>TRBJ1-6|13|TRBD1|-|TRBV6-1
CASSDRDNSPLHF
TGTGCCAGCAGCGACAGGGATAATTCACCCCTCCACTTT
>TRBJ2-7|13|TRBD1|-|TRBV2
CASSEDRGYEQYF
TGTGCCAGCAGCGAGGACAGGGGCTACGAGCAGTACTTC
>TRBJ2-7|13|-|-|TRBV5-1
CASALEGNYEQYF
TGCGCCAGCGCCTTGGAGGGAAACTACGAGCAGTACTTC
>TRBJ2-2|15|-|-|TRBV28
CVSSLSGFVGGELFF
TGTGTCAGCAGCCTATCAGGGTTCGTGGGCGGGGAGCTGTTTTTT
>TRBJ1-5|15|TRBD1|-|TRBV19
CASSDRAYSNQPQHF
TGTGCCAGTAGTGACAGGGCCTATAGCAATCAGCCCCAGCATTTT
>TRBJ2-5|14|TRBD1|few|TRBV19
CASSIGQGGETQYF
TGTGCCAGTAGTATAGGACAGGGCGGGGAGACCCAGTACTTC
>TRBJ2-7|15|-|-|TRBV4-1
CASSQDQGPSYEQYF
TGCGCCAGCAGCCAGGATCAGGGGCCCTCCTACGAGCAGTACTTC
>TRBJ1-6|17|-|many|TRBV3-1
CASSQERLGPANSPLHF
TGTGCCAGCAGCCAAGAACGGCTGGGCCCCGCTAATTCACCCCTCCACTTT
>TRBJ2-5|12|-|once|TRBV9
CASSLNRETQYF
TGTGCCAGCAGCCTGAACAGGGAGACCCAGTACTTC
>TRBJ1-6|15|-|-|TRBV15
CATSGSMWSNSPLHF
TGTGCCACCAGCGGGTCCATGTGGTCGAATTCACCCCTCCACTTT
>TRBJ2-7|13|TRBD2|few|TRBV20-1
CSASPSGSYEQYF
TGCAGTGCTAGCCCTAGCGGCTCCTACGAGCAGTACTTC
>TRBJ2-2|13|-|-|TRBV7-2
CASSLVDTGELFF
TGTGCCAGCAGCTTAGTCGACACCGGGGAGCTGTTTTTT
>TRBJ2-4|19|-|many|TRBV10-1
CASSERVPDTSVAKNIQYF
TGCGCCAGCAGTGAGAGGGTCCCTGACACCTCAGTAGCCAAAAACATTCAGTACTTC
>TRBJ2-1|14|-|-|TRBV25-1
CASRPPGGNNEQFF
TGTGCCAGCAGGCCCCCGGGCGGCAACAATGAGCAGTTCTTC
>TRBJ1-1|13|-|medium-sized|TRBV7-6
CASSGTGFTEAFF
TGTGCCAGCAGCGGTACAGGGTTCACTGAAGCTTTCTTT
>TRBJ1-2|15|TRBD1|-|TRBV19
CASSVDRGQNYGYTF
TGTGCCAGTAGTGTTGACAGGGGGCAGAACTATGGCTACACCTTC
>TRBJ1-6|15|-|-|TRBV9
CASSVEGGPNSPLHF
TGTGCCAGCAGCGTAGAAGGAGGGCCAAATTCACCCCTCCACTTT
>TRBJ2-1|11|-|-|TRBV29-1
CSAISNNEQFF
TGCAGCGCCATCTCCAACAATGAGCAGTTCTTC
>TRBJ2-7|13|-|-|TRBV11-3
CASSTTPSYEQYF
TGTGCCAGCAGCACTACACCCTCCTACGAGCAGTACTTC
>TRBJ2-7|16|-|many|TRBV6-5
CASSYSPPQSSYEQYF
TGTGCCAGCAGTTACTCACCCCCACAGAGCTCCTACGAGCAGTACTTC